These T cell receptor beta chains were read from a single sample in a study of regulatory T cells in long-lasting Graves disease. Using its own MiXCR run on the multiplex PCR reads, TCRdb lists one record per CDR3 protein. This repertoire shows about 320,000 distinct CDR3 sequences, more than 15% found once; its top ten account for around 37%. The sequencing here drew on peripheral blood mononuclear cells (PBMCs), taken at new diagnosis, from a patient treated with antithyroid drugs. The receptors shown here come from a female donor with Graves disease. Both conserved end residues are part of each CDR3. A D gene is named only where the DNA matches it firmly. Clone size, where shown, is once, few, many, or a class for clones that have expanded.

J gene | V gene | clone size | CDR3 length | D gene | CDR3 DNA | CDR3 protein
TRBJ1-3 | TRBV12-3/TRBV12-4 | many | 13 | TRBD1 | TGTGCCAGCAGCACGACAGGGGTAAACACCATATATTTT | CASSTTGVNTIYF
TRBJ1-2 | TRBV28 | many | 13 | . | TGTGCCAGCAGTCCGCCCGGGGGCTATGGCTACACCTTC | CASSPPGGYGYTF
TRBJ1-2 | TRBV29-1 | many | 13 | TRBD1 | TGCAGCGTGAAACCGGGGACAGGCTTCGGCTACACCTTC | CSVKPGTGFGYTF
TRBJ1-1 | TRBV13 | many | 12 | TRBD1 | TGTGCCAGCAGCCTCGACAGGGTGGAAGCTTTCTTT | CASSLDRVEAFF
TRBJ2-5 | TRBV2 | many | 13 | TRBD2 | TGTGCCAGCAGCTCGACTAGCTTGGAGACCCAGTACTTC | CASSSTSLETQYF
TRBJ1-6 | TRBV27 | many | 16 | . | TGTGCCAGCAGTTCTGGCGCAGGGGCAGTTAATTCACCCCTCCACTTT | CASSSGAGAVNSPLHF
TRBJ1-5 | TRBV9 | . | 13 | TRBD1 | TGTGCCAGCAGCGGACAGGGGCCACAGCCCCAGCATTTT | CASSGQGPQPQHF
TRBJ2-5 | TRBV6-1 | many | 14 | . | TGTGCCAGCACCGAAGGGGGGGGGGTGGAGACCCAGTACTTC | CASTEGGGVETQYF
TRBJ2-5 | TRBV20-1 | many | 16 | TRBD2 | TGCAGTGCCACAGGGGCGGCTAGCGGGAGGTCGGAGACCCAGTACTTC | CSATGAASGRSETQYF
TRBJ1-1 | TRBV2 | once | 16 | . | TGTGCCAGCAGTGAAACAGGGAGGGCCCGGAACACTGAAGCTTTCTTT | CASSETGRARNTEAFF
TRBJ1-5 | TRBV14 | few | 17 | TRBD1 | TGTGCCAGCAGCCCCCGGGACAGGGAGAATAGCAATCAGCCCCAGCATTTT | CASSPRDRENSNQPQHF